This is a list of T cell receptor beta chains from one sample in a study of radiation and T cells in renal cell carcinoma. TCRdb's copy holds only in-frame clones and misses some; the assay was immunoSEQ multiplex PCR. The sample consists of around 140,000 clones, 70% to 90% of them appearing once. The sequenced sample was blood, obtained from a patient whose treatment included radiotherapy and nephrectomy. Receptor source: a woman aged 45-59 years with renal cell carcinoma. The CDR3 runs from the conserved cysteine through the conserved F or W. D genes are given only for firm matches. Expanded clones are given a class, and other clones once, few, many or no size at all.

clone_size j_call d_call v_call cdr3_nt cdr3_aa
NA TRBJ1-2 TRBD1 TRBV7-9 TGTGCCAGCAGCTTCTCAGGGGGCAGTGGCTACACCTTC CASSFSGGSGYTF
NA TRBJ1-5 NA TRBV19 TGTGCCAGTAGTATGATGGTTCGGGGTGACGGTCAGCCCCAGCATTTT CASSMMVRGDGQPQHF
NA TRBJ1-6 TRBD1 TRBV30 TGTGCCTGGGGACAGGGACTAGACTCACCCCTCCACTTT CAWGQGLDSPLHF
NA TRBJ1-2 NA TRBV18 TGTGCCAGCTCACCACCGCCGCACCAGGGAGAAAACTATGGCTACACCTTC CASSPPPHQGENYGYTF
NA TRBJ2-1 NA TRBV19 TGTGCCAGTAGTATGGTACTAGCCGTATACAATGAGCAGTTCTTC CASSMVLAVYNEQFF
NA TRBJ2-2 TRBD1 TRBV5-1 TGCGCCAGCAACGGACAGGGGGCCTCTATCACCGGGGAGCTGTTTTTT CASNGQGASITGELFF
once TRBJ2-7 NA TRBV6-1 TGTGCCAGCAGTCGGGCGACCCGGGACTCCTACGAGCAGTACTTC CASSRATRDSYEQYF
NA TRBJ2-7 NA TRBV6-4 TGTGCCAGCAGAGCGAACCCCTACGAGCAGTACTTC CASRANPYEQYF
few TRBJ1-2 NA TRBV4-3 TGCGCCAGCAGCCAAGGGACGGCCTATGGCTACACCTTC CASSQGTAYGYTF
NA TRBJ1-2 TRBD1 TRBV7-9 TGTGCCAGCAGCTTAGGGCTGACAGGGATCTATGGCTACACCTTC CASSLGLTGIYGYTF
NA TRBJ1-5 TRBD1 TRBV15 TGTGCCACCAGCAGAGCGGGGACAGGCACCAATCAGCCCCAGCATTTT CATSRAGTGTNQPQHF
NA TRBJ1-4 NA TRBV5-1 TGCGCCAGCAGCTTGGGACGGCGAGAAAAACTGTTTTTT CASSLGRREKLFF
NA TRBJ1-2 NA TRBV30 TGTGCCTGGAGGGTCAAAGGGTCGAGCTATGGCTACACCTTC CAWRVKGSSYGYTF
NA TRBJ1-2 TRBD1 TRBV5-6 TGTGCCAGCAGCCCGGGACAGAACTATGGCTACACCTTC CASSPGQNYGYTF
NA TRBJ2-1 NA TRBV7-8 TGTGCCAGCAGCCCTCCTCTGCGCTCGAGCTCCTACAATGAGCAGTTCTTC CASSPPLRSSSYNEQFF
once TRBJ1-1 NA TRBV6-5 TGTGCCAGCAGTTACTCGAAAAAGGGATCCACTGAAGCTTTCTTT CASSYSKKGSTEAFF
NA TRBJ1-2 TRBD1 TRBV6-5 TGTGCCAGCAGTTCTACAGGGGGCGCCGACTATGGCTACACCTTC CASSSTGGADYGYTF
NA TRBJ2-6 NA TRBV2 TGTGCCAGCAACAGTCTTAGCTCTGGGGCCAACGTCCTGACTTTC CASNSLSSGANVLTF
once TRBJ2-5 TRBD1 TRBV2 TGTGCCAGCAGCCAGGACAGGGGATTTTCAGAGACCCAGTACTTC CASSQDRGFSETQYF
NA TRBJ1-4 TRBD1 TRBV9 TGTGCCAGCAGCGTCCAACAGGGGGCTGAAAAACTGTTTTTT CASSVQQGAEKLFF
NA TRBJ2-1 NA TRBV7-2 TGTGCCAGCAGCTTAGACCGACGACCCCCTGAGCAGTTCTTC CASSLDRRPPEQFF
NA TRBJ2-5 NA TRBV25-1 TGTGCCAGCAGTGAATCGTATGGGGTCAGCCCCCAAGAGACCCAGTACTTC CASSESYGVSPQETQYF
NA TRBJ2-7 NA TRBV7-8 TGTGCCAGCAGCTTAGCGGGGGACTACGAGCAGTACTTC CASSLAGDYEQYF
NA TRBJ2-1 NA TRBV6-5 TGTGCCAGCAGTCCACAGGGGGACTACTACAATGAGCAGTTCTTC CASSPQGDYYNEQFF
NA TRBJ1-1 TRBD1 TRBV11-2 TGTGCCAGCAGCTTAGTGGGACAGGGTTTGAAAGACACTGAAGCTTTCTTT CASSLVGQGLKDTEAFF
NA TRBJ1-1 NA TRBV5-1 TGCGCCAGCAGCTTAATGAAGGGTATGGCAACTGAAGCTTTCTTT CASSLMKGMATEAFF
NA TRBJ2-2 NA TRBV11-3 TGTGCCAGCAGCTTAGATACCAGCTCCAACACCGGGGAGCTGTTTTTT CASSLDTSSNTGELFF
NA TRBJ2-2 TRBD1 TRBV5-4 TGTGCCAGCAGCCCCGGGACAGGGAAATTAATGGACACCGGGGAGCTGTTTTTT CASSPGTGKLMDTGELFF
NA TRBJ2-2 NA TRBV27 TGTGCCAGCAGTTTGACGGGAGTGGACACCGGGGAGCTGTTTTTT CASSLTGVDTGELFF
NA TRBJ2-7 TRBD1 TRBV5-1 TGCGCCAGCAGCATAAGACAGGGACCTAGCGAGCAGTACTTC CASSIRQGPSEQYF
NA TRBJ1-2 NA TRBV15 TGTGCCACCAGCGGTCATCATATTTGGGGCTACACCTTC CATSGHHIWGYTF
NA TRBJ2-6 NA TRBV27 TGTGCCAGCAGTTTCGGGACTGGGGGCTCTGGGGCCAACGTCCTGACTTTC CASSFGTGGSGANVLTF
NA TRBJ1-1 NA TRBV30 TGTGCCTGGAATACAGACCTCGGGGGTTTTGAAGCTTTCTTT CAWNTDLGGFEAFF
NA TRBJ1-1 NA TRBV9 TGTGCCAGCAGACAGTCCCCAACAGGGAACACTGAAGCTTTCTTT CASRQSPTGNTEAFF
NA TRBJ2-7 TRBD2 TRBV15 TGTGCCACCAGCAGAGGACTAGCGGGGGGCTTAACCCCAGAGTACTTC CATSRGLAGGLTPEYF
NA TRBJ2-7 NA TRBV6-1 TGTGCCAGCAGCCAGGCCGGGACCTACGAGCAGTACTTC CASSQAGTYEQYF
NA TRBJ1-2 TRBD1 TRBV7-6 TGTGCCAGCAGCTTAGCGGGACAGAGTGGCTACACCTTC CASSLAGQSGYTF
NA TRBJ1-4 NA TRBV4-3 TGCGCCAGCAACCGCGGGGTGGGGACGAATGAAAAACTGTTTTTT CASNRGVGTNEKLFF
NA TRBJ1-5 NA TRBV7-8 TGTGCCAGCAGCTTAGTTGTCCAGCCCCAGCATTTT CASSLVVQPQHF
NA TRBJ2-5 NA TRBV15 TGTGCCACCAGCACTCGACAGTCTCAAGAGACCCAGTACTTC CATSTRQSQETQYF